This T cell receptor beta chain appears in the sequencing data of a study of cytomegalovirus exposure and HLA in healthy donors. Use of 60 Vbeta and 13 Jbeta primers characterized the PCR. Some clones are missing from TCRdb's copy, which holds only in-frame ones; the method was immunoSEQ multiplex PCR. The sample spans 150,000 to 200,000 clones; the ten largest clones claim roughly 0.83%. V lost 5 bases, J lost 7 bases, and 5 bases stayed unmatched. The CDR3 loop spans 15 amino acids. Looked up from germline, CDR1 is MNHNY and CDR2 is SVGAGI (reference sequence). Sequencing was performed on PBMCs. The receptor was isolated from a woman between 18 and 30 years old in good health and CMV-seropositive. V is TRBV6-6 and J is TRBJ2-1; 13 bases align to TRBD2. CDR3 nucleotide sequence: TGTGCCAGCAGTCAGACTAGCGGGAGGTTTAATGAGCAGTTCTTC. As protein: CASSQTSGRFNEQFF.